Each of the 19 T cell receptor beta chains below was sequenced from the same sample in a study of a mutant IDH1 vaccine in newly diagnosed glioma. These TCRs are of unknown antigen specificity. Noted time point: week 35, safety follow-up. The study gave 300 ug of mutant IDH1 20-mer peptide per vaccine dose, with topical imiquimod. The table came from immunoSEQ multiplex PCR; TCRdb's copy has only in-frame clones and leaves some out. The sample includes about 33,000 clones, roughly 80% seen only once; the top ten take approximately 7.1%. The sequencing used PBMCs, collected from a glioma patient whose treatment included an IDH1 peptide vaccine. The receptors stem from a young woman with glioma.

The genes are TRBV9 and TRBJ2-7; 7 positions match TRBD2. Germline V gene sequence: CDR1 SGDLS, CDR2 YYNGEE. J was trimmed by 4 bases and V by 4 bases; bases with no gene match: 26. The CDR3 has 20 amino acids. CDR3 region: CASSPRGREVVGLLPYEQYF. The CDR3 DNA follows: TGTGCCAGCAGCCCTCGGGGGAGGGAAGTCGTGGGGTTATTGCCGTACGAGCAGTACTTC. Combining the CDR3 with reference TRBV9 and TRBJ2-7 gives the whole variable domain DSGVTQTPKHLITATGQRVTLRCSPRSGDLSVYWYQQSLDQGLQFLIQYYNGEERAKGNILERFSAQQFPDLHSELNLSSLELGDSALYFCASSPRGREVVGLLPYEQYFGPGTRLTVT.

This chain uses TRBV6-1 with TRBJ2-1; 12 positions match TRBD2. Germline CDR1 and CDR2: MNHNS and SASEGT. The CDR3 covers 18 residues. The junction had 17 bases not matched to a gene; V was cut back by 4 bases and J by 10 bases. CDR3 amino acids: CASSAQLRGLAGQAEQFF. The CDR3 nucleotides are TGTGCCAGCAGTGCCCAATTGAGGGGACTAGCGGGCCAGGCAGAGCAGTTCTTC.

The DNA of the CDR3 is TGTGCCATCAGCGGACAGGGCGGCTATGGCTACACCTTC. Residues: CAISGQGGYGYTF. This chain uses TRBV10-3 with TRBJ1-2; TRBD1 matches 8 bases. V was clipped by 6 bases and J by 4 bases; unmatched bases: 4. Germline V lookup: CDR1 ENHRY, CDR2 SYGVKD. This CDR3 is 13 amino acids long.

This clone occurred a few times. CDR3 in DNA: TGTGCCAGCAGCCAAGAACTAGCGGACAACACCGGGGAGCTGTTTTTT. It specifies CASSQELADNTGELFF. This chain joins TRBV4-2 and TRBJ2-2, with 8 bases aligning to TRBD2. Germline V lookup: CDR1 LGHNA, CDR2 YNFKEQ. Trimming removed 0 bases from V and 2 bases from J; junction bases left unmatched: 2. The CDR3 consists of 16 residues.

The chain couples TRBV19 to TRBJ2-5; D gene unclear. Trimming took off 5 bases at V and 5 bases at J, with 18 bases between the two ends. Per germline, CDR1 LNHDA and CDR2 SQIVND (reference sequence). CDR3 length: 15 amino acids. CDR3: CASSLRTTMGETQYF. The DNA for the CDR3 is TGTGCCAGTAGTTTAAGGACGACCATGGGGGAGACCCAGTACTTC.

The genes are TRBV11-2 and TRBJ2-2, with D maybe TRBD1 (6 bases). V gave up 7 bases and J gave up 7 bases, with 13 bases separating them. Germline CDR1 and CDR2: SGHAT and FQNNGV. The CDR3 runs to 13 residues. The CDR3 loop reads CASTNQGNGELFF. The CDR3 coding sequence is TGTGCCAGCACCAACCAGGGGAACGGGGAGCTGTTTTTT.

The chain joins TRBV7-2 to TRBJ1-1, with D tentatively TRBD1 (5 bases). Germline V gives CDR1 SGHTA, CDR2 FQGNSA. Trimming took off 4 bases at V and 5 bases at J, with 14 bases between the two ends. The CDR3 is made up of 14 amino acids. This CDR3 is CASSSRGLGTEAFF. In nucleotides, the CDR3 is TGTGCCAGCAGCTCAAGGGGTCTCGGAACTGAAGCTTTCTTT.

This clone occurred a few times. The chain has TRBV4-3 and TRBJ2-1; TRBD2 is a possible D gene (6 bases). There are 16 residues in the CDR3. CDR1 is LGHNA, CDR2 YSLEER, per germline. Trimming pared 0 bases from V and 4 bases from J, leaving 13 bases between. CDR3 in DNA: TGCGCCAGCAGCCAAGATCGGCGCGGGGTTTACAATGAGCAGTTCTTC. Translating gives CASSQDRRGVYNEQFF.

As DNA, the CDR3 is TGTGCCAGCACCCTCCTAGCGGGGTCCACAGATACGCAGTATTTT. Protein: CASTLLAGSTDTQYF. The chain combines TRBV5-6 with TRBJ2-3, with 9 bases that match TRBD2. CDR1 and CDR2 (germline): SGHDT, YYEEEE. This CDR3 is built from 15 residues. V lost 6 bases and J lost 2; bases outside the gene matches: 7.

This chain uses TRBV6-6 with TRBJ2-7, with a possible D match to TRBD1 (5 bases). The CDR3 is 14 residues long. The V gene's germline CDR1 is MNHNY and CDR2 SVGAGI (reference sequence). Deletions cut 6 bases from V and 1 base from J, with 13 bases between. The CDR3 DNA reads as TGTGCCAGCAGCCGACAGCTACAGTCCTACGAGCAGTACTTC. Amino acids: CASSRQLQSYEQYF.

The chain's CDR3 is CASTQPGQGFGGRLKTQYF. Here the CDR3 DNA reads TGTGCCAGCACGCAACCGGGACAGGGGTTTGGCGGGAGGTTAAAGACCCAGTACTTC. The chain couples TRBV5-8 to TRBJ2-5, with 10 bases aligning to TRBD1. The CDR3 covers 19 residues. Unmatched junction bases numbered 23, after V lost 6 bases and J lost 6 bases. CDR1 and CDR2 from the germline V gene are SGHTS and YDEGEE.

The genes are TRBV7-8 and TRBJ2-3; 9 nucleotides agree with TRBD1. CDR3 length: 15 residues. Trimming removed 9 bases from V and 1 base from J; junction bases left unmatched: 8. Germline CDR1 and CDR2: SGHVS and FQNEAQ. CDR3 nucleotide sequence: TGTGCCAGTCAACAGGGGGCAAGCGGCACAGATACGCAGTATTTT. Translated: CASQQGASGTDTQYF.

The chain combines TRBV30 with TRBJ2-2; TRBD1 or TRBD2 may be the D gene (6 bases each). Germline V gene data show CDR1 as GTSNPN and CDR2 as SVGIG (reference sequence). This CDR3 comprises 15 residues. Trimming cost V 0 bases and J 4 bases, with 12 bases left between them. CDR3 coding DNA: TGTGCCTGGAGTGTACTGGGGGGCGCCACCGGGGAGCTGTTTTTT. Protein product: CAWSVLGGATGELFF.

The chain couples TRBV21-1 to TRBJ2-1; TRBD2 was called by the table and not checked on the DNA. TRBV21-1 is a pseudogene segment. The CDR3 runs 17 residues. The CDR3 sequence: CASSKGEGGPGLGEQFF. CDR3 coding DNA: TGTGCCAGCAGCAAAGGGGAGGGGGGGCCAGGCCTCGGGGAGCAGTTCTTC.

The chain employs TRBV28 and TRBJ1-1, with D unclear. CDR1 and CDR2 from the germline V gene are MDHEN and SYDVKM. This CDR3 is built from 13 residues. Trimming took 5 bases from V and 4 from J, leaving 11 bases between them. The CDR3 loop is CASSIRVGTEAFF. The CDR3 nucleotides are TGTGCCAGCAGTATACGGGTGGGCACTGAAGCTTTCTTT.

The V call is TRBV7-2, the J call TRBJ1-2; maybe TRBD1 (6 bases). The germline CDR1 and CDR2 sequences are SGHTA and FQGNSA. Trimming took 1 base from V and 2 from J, leaving 8 bases between them. CDR3 length: 14 amino acids. Here the CDR3 DNA reads TGTGCCAGCAGCTTAGGTCAGGGGAACTATGGCTACACCTTC. Translation gives CASSLGQGNYGYTF.

The J gene is TRBJ1-5, the V gene TRBV19; D not resolved. CDR3 length equals 18 residues. Germline V gene data show CDR1 as LNHDA and CDR2 as SQIVND (reference sequence). V lost 1 base and J 8 bases, leaving 24 bases between the germline ends. The CDR3 nucleotides are TGTGCCAGTAGTATAGTGAGCGTCGGCAGGAAAGATCTGAAGCCCCAGCATTTT. Its translation: CASSIVSVGRKDLKPQHF.

V and J are TRBV5-1 and TRBJ2-7, with TRBD1 as a possible D gene (5 bases). The V end was cut by 1 base, the J end by 5 bases, with 22 bases between. CDR1 SGHRS and CDR2 YFSETQ come from the germline V gene. This CDR3 is 17 amino acids long. CDR3 residues: CASSLPRTQLTLDEQYF. In nucleotides, the CDR3 is TGCGCCAGCAGCTTGCCCCGGACACAGTTGACTTTAGACGAGCAGTACTTC.

The CDR3 region is CASSLAGQPNTGELFF. CDR3 in DNA: TGTGCCAGCAGCTTAGCGGGACAACCTAACACCGGGGAGCTGTTTTTT. The chain uses TRBV7-9 and TRBJ2-2; TRBD1 might be the D (6 bases). Germline CDR1 SEHNR, CDR2 FQNEAQ (reference sequence). Trimming shortened V by 0 bases and J by 2 bases, and 10 bases separated the two germline ends. The CDR3 spans 16 residues. Using reference TRBV7-9 and TRBJ2-2 for the parts outside the CDR3, the full variable domain is DTGVSQNPRHKITKRGQNVTFRCDPISEHNRLYWYRQTLGQGPEFLTYFQNEAQLEKSRLLSDRFSAERPKGSFSTLEIQRTEQGDSAMYLCASSLAGQPNTGELFFGEGSRLTVL.